The 29 T cell receptor beta chains presented below share a single source sample, sequenced in a study of vaccination and CD4 T cells after COVID-19. Their antigens remain unidentified. The Oncomine TCR Beta short-read assay sequenced DNA from cultured CD4+ T cells. Via MiXCR, TCRdb re-called the PCR reads, giving one row per CDR3 protein. The sample shows under 25,000 distinct CDR3 sequences, roughly 41% of them seen only once. Noted treatment: roughly 11-day PBMC culture with coronavirus spike peptide pools or control peptides (ViraFEST assay). The input for sequencing was CD4+ T cells from blood, cultured in vitro, taken after SARS-CoV-2 vaccination. The receptors were sampled from a human donor who had recovered from COVID-19.

CDR3 nucleotides: TGCAGTGCTAACGGTGTGTTTGAGGCCCAGCCGTCCTACGAGCAGTACTTC. This encodes CSANGVFEAQPSYEQYF. The chain has TRBV20-1 and TRBJ2-7, with D unresolved. Germline V gene lookup returns CDR1 DFQATT and CDR2 SNEGSKA (reference sequence). The V gene lost 4 bases and the J gene lost 1 base, with 23 bases spanning the gap. The CDR3 has 17 amino acids.

This clonotype was seen only a few times. This chain uses TRBV19 with TRBJ2-3; D gene unclear. Germline V gene lookup returns CDR1 LNHDA and CDR2 SQIVND (reference sequence). The CDR3 spans 16 residues. V dropped 1 base and J dropped 0 bases, with 11 bases sitting between them. The CDR3 DNA is TGTGCCAGTAGTATAGTGTCGGGTATGAGCACAGATACGCAGTATTTT. It yields the protein CASSIVSGMSTDTQYF.

The rearrangement joins TRBV12-3 or TRBV12-4 to TRBJ2-7, with D possibly being TRBD1 or TRBD2 (6 bases each). The CDR3 runs 15 residues. V was shortened by 6 bases and J by 5 bases, with 20 bases between the two germline ends. DNA for the CDR3: TGTGCCAGCAGGTCCGGAGGGGACACCCGGGACGAGCAGTACTTC. It translates to CASRSGGDTRDEQYF.

This clonotype was seen once. The chain combines TRBV20-1 with TRBJ2-3; TRBD2 aligns across 16 bases. The J segment lost 0 bases and the V segment lost 4 bases, leaving 16 bases of the junction unmatched. CDR3 length equals 21 residues. Germline V gene lookup returns CDR1 DFQATT and CDR2 SNEGSKA (reference sequence). The CDR3 sequence is CSAIDPGLAGGAMTSTDTQYF. DNA for the CDR3: TGCAGTGCTATAGATCCGGGACTAGCGGGAGGGGCGATGACTAGCACAGATACGCAGTATTTT.

This clonotype was detected only a few times. J is TRBJ1-6 and V is TRBV30, with D unclear. V lost 3 bases and J 0 bases, leaving 18 bases between the germline ends. The CDR3 consists of 18 residues. Per the germline V gene, CDR1 is GTSNPN and CDR2 is SVGIG (reference sequence). CDR3 DNA sequence: TGTGCCTGGAGAGCAGGACCCCCTAGGAGCTCCTATAATTCACCCCTCCACTTT. Translating gives CAWRAGPPRSSYNSPLHF.

This clonotype was seen a few times. The chain couples TRBV7-2 to TRBJ1-1, with D uncertain. This CDR3 is built from 13 residues. V shed 6 bases and J shed 5 bases, with 13 bases lying between them. Germline lookup yields CDR1 SGHTA and CDR2 FQGNSA. The CDR3 region is CASRPPRWTEAFF. In DNA, the CDR3 is TGTGCCAGCAGACCGCCCCGGTGGACTGAAGCTTTCTTT.

The chain joins TRBV7-3 to TRBJ1-1; D is ambiguous. The CDR3 loop spans 13 amino acids. Germline V gene lookup returns CDR1 SGHTA and CDR2 FQGTGA. Trimming cost V 5 bases and J 3 bases, with 10 bases left between them. CDR3 sequence: CASSLRTDTEAFF. The CDR3, as DNA: TGTGCCAGCAGCCTTAGGACTGACACTGAAGCTTTCTTT.

This sequence joins TRBV15 and TRBJ2-1, with D hard to call. Germline CDR1 reads LNHNV; CDR2 reads YYDKDF (reference sequence). Trimming took 9 bases from V and 7 from J, leaving 16 bases between them. The length of the CDR3 is 13 residues. Here the CDR3 reads CATGRQESNEQFF. CDR3 DNA: TGTGCCACTGGTCGTCAGGAATCGAATGAGCAGTTCTTC.

This CDR3 is CASGGGSFYGYTF. The CDR3 nucleotides are TGTGCCAGCGGGGGGGGAAGTTTTTATGGCTACACCTTC. The rearrangement joins TRBV27 to TRBJ1-2; tentative D call: TRBD1 (5 bases). V lost 8 bases, J lost 5 bases, and 15 bases lay in between. Germline V gives CDR1 MNHEY, CDR2 SMNVEV (reference sequence). CDR3 length: 13 amino acids.

This clonotype was recorded a few times. The rearrangement uses TRBV27 and TRBJ1-2; D possibly corresponds to TRBD1 (6 bases). Germline V CDR1 and CDR2: MNHEY, SMNVEV (reference sequence). The CDR3 contains 14 residues. Trimming cost V 6 bases and J 2 bases, with 13 bases left between them. Here the CDR3 DNA reads TGTGCCAGCAGGCGAGGGGGACTAAACTATGGCTACACCTTC. Its translation: CASRRGGLNYGYTF.

The rearrangement uses TRBV28 and TRBJ1-5; 8 bases map to TRBD1. The CDR3 spans 15 residues. J lost 2 bases, V lost 5 bases, and 5 bases had no gene match. The germline gives CDR1 MDHEN, CDR2 SYDVKM. The CDR3 loop is CASSPPGQGNQPQHF. The CDR3, as DNA: TGTGCCAGCAGTCCCCCGGGACAGGGCAATCAGCCCCAGCATTTT. The whole variable domain, filled in from reference TRBV28 and TRBJ1-5, reads DVKVTQSSRYLVKRTGEKVFLECVQDMDHENMFWYRQDPGLGLRLIYFSYDVKMKEKGDIPEGYSVSREKKERFSLILESASTNQTSMYLCASSPPGQGNQPQHFGDGTRLSIL.

This clonotype was detected only a few times. The chain combines TRBV6-1 with TRBJ1-2; a possible D gene is TRBD1 (5 bases). The CDR3 contains 14 residues. Germline-derived CDR1 and CDR2 are MNHNS and SASEGT. Trimming removed 8 bases at V and 8 bases at J, with 21 bases between. CDR3 amino acids: CASPITGHPTGYTF. The CDR3 bases are TGTGCCAGCCCGATTACAGGTCACCCCACGGGCTACACCTTC.

The chain links TRBV4-1 to TRBJ2-7, with TRBD2 matching 13 bases. CDR3 size: 16 residues. CDR1 is MGHRA, CDR2 YSYEKL, per germline. V gave up 8 bases and J gave up 2 bases; unmatched junction bases: 9. The CDR3 nucleotides are TGCGCCAGCCGCAGGGAGGGACTAGCGGGAACCTACGAGCAGTACTTC. Translated: CASRREGLAGTYEQYF.

This clonotype was seen a few times. The chain couples TRBV15 to TRBJ1-6; D is uncertain. Germline V gene sequence: CDR1 LNHNV, CDR2 YYDKDF (reference sequence). V was pared by 0 bases and J by 5 bases, with 11 bases between. The CDR3 length is 16 residues. The CDR3 spells CATSRDSNLNNSPLHF. CDR3 bases: TGTGCCACCAGCAGAGATAGTAACCTAAATAATTCACCCCTCCACTTT.

The chain recombines TRBV4-2 with TRBJ2-7; D might be TRBD1 or TRBD2, each matching 6 bases. Trimming removed 0 bases at V and 3 bases at J, with 21 bases between. This CDR3 has 18 residues. Germline V gives CDR1 LGHNA, CDR2 YNFKEQ. This CDR3 reads CASSQDWVNIGGHYEQYF. CDR3 in DNA: TGTGCCAGCAGCCAAGACTGGGTCAACATCGGGGGACACTACGAGCAGTACTTC.

This clonotype showed up just once. V gene TRBV2 combines with J gene TRBJ2-1, with TRBD1 matching over 8 bases. CDR3 length equals 15 residues. Germline V gives CDR1 SNHLY, CDR2 FYNNEI. With 6 bases clipped from V and 10 bases from J, the junction kept 14 bases outside the gene matches. The CDR3 protein is CASRGGQGPSREQFF. CDR3 bases: TGTGCCAGCAGGGGAGGACAGGGTCCTTCTCGAGAGCAGTTCTTC.

This clonotype was observed a few times. V gene TRBV2 combines with J gene TRBJ1-1; D is unclear. CDR1 and CDR2 from the germline V gene are SNHLY and FYNNEI. The CDR3 covers 11 residues. The V end lost 1 base, the J end lost 7 bases, and 4 bases lay between the germline ends. CDR3: CASSEVSEAFF. In DNA form, the CDR3 reads TGTGCCAGCAGTGAAGTGAGTGAAGCTTTCTTT.

The gene calls are TRBV20-1 and TRBJ1-1, with 8 bases fitting TRBD1. V lost 6 bases to trimming and J lost 11 bases; unmatched junction nucleotides: 11. The CDR3 contains 12 residues. Germline V gives CDR1 DFQATT, CDR2 SNEGSKA (reference sequence). DNA for the CDR3: TGCAGTGCCCCTGGGCAGGGGGCGCCGGCTTTCTTT. Translation: CSAPGQGAPAFF.

The chain uses TRBV14 and TRBJ2-2, with D possibly matching TRBD2 (5 bases). In germline, CDR1 is SGHDN, CDR2 FVKESK. CDR3 length: 13 amino acids. Trimming shortened V by 3 bases and J by 3 bases, and 5 bases separated the two germline ends. As DNA, the CDR3 is TGTGCCAGCAGCCAGCGGGACACCGGGGAGCTGTTTTTT. Protein: CASSQRDTGELFF.

This clonotype ranks as medium-sized. The chain recombines TRBV10-1 with TRBJ1-5, with 9 bases matching TRBD1. The CDR3 is 19 residues long. V was clipped by 6 bases and J by 2 bases; unmatched bases: 17. The germline gives CDR1 WNHNN, CDR2 SYGVQD (reference sequence). The CDR3 region has the DNA TGCGCCAGCAGGTCTCCCACAGGGGGCGCGGATTCGTGCAATCAGCCCCAGCATTTT. Translated: CASRSPTGGADSCNQPQHF.

The V gene is TRBV27, the J gene TRBJ2-7; 11 nucleotides agree with TRBD2. CDR3 size: 16 residues. The junction had 13 bases not matched to a gene; V was cut back by 6 bases and J by 6 bases. Germline V CDR1 and CDR2: MNHEY, SMNVEV (reference sequence). The CDR3 bases are TGTGCCAGCAGAATACTAGCGGGAGTAAGCCGGCCCGAGCAGTACTTC. Protein product: CASRILAGVSRPEQYF.

This clonotype was counted a few times. The genes are TRBV5-4 and TRBJ1-2; weak D call: TRBD1 (6 bases). The CDR3 is 13 residues long. Per the germline V gene, CDR1 is SGHNT and CDR2 is YYREEE (reference sequence). V was trimmed by 6 bases and J by 5 bases, leaving 14 bases between them. The CDR3 DNA reads TGTGCCAGCACCGTGGGGGGCGTTTATGGCTACACCTTC. It specifies CASTVGGVYGYTF.

The chain uses TRBV4-3 and TRBJ1-2; a possible D gene is TRBD1 (5 bases). Trimming left V 0 bases short and J 5 bases short, with 13 bases between. Germline V gives CDR1 LGHNA, CDR2 YSLEER. There are 15 residues in the CDR3. CDR3 protein: CASSQERDGGYGYTF. The DNA for the CDR3 is TGCGCCAGCAGCCAAGAACGGGACGGTGGGTATGGCTACACCTTC.

The chain joins TRBV6-1 to TRBJ2-1; 7 bases agree with TRBD2. The CDR3 length is 14 residues. In germline, CDR1 is MNHNS, CDR2 SASEGT. With V trimmed by 5 bases and J by 0 bases, 1 base remained unmatched. CDR3 residues: CASSPGGSYNEQFF. The CDR3, as DNA: TGTGCCAGCAGTCCGGGGGGCTCCTACAATGAGCAGTTCTTC.

This clonotype came up a few times. V is TRBV7-8 and J is TRBJ1-1; 8 nucleotides match TRBD1. The CDR3 is made up of 15 amino acids. V lost 1 base and J lost 6; bases outside the gene matches: 7. The V gene's germline CDR1 is SGHVS and CDR2 FQNEAQ. The CDR3: CASSLGQGQGPEAFF. In DNA, the CDR3 is TGTGCCAGCAGCTTAGGACAGGGGCAGGGGCCTGAAGCTTTCTTT.

V usage is TRBV2 and J usage is TRBJ2-7; 9 bases match TRBD2. CDR1 and CDR2 from the germline V gene are SNHLY and FYNNEI. The length of the CDR3 is 15 residues. V lost 7 bases and J lost 4; bases outside the gene matches: 11. The CDR3 region has the DNA TGTGCCAGCACGAGGGGACGCGGGAGGGAATACGAGCAGTACTTC. This translates into CASTRGRGREYEQYF.

This clonotype showed up just a few times. The chain carries TRBV20-1 and TRBJ2-5; D may correspond to TRBD1 or TRBD2 (5 bases each). Trimming pared 1 base from V and 3 bases from J, leaving 15 bases between. This CDR3 is built from 15 residues. The germline V gene has CDR1 DFQATT and CDR2 SNEGSKA (reference sequence). The chain's CDR3 is CSARADRGAEETQYF. DNA for the CDR3: TGCAGTGCTAGAGCAGATCGGGGCGCGGAAGAGACCCAGTACTTC.

The chain carries TRBV6-1 and TRBJ2-2; tentatively, D is TRBD1 (6 bases). Trimming took 3 bases from V and 4 from J, leaving 12 bases between them. This CDR3 has 15 residues. Germline V gene data show CDR1 as MNHNS and CDR2 as SASEGT. The CDR3 protein is CASSEVKGGTGELFF. The CDR3 nucleotides are TGTGCCAGCAGTGAGGTTAAAGGGGGCACCGGGGAGCTGTTTTTT.

A few counts support this clonotype. The V gene is TRBV20-1, the J gene TRBJ1-4; tentative D call: TRBD1 (6 bases). The germline CDR1 and CDR2 sequences are DFQATT and SNEGSKA (reference sequence). The germline V and J ends were trimmed by 4 bases and 7 bases, with 19 bases remaining between them. This CDR3 region has 15 residues. In nucleotides, the CDR3 is TGCAGTGCTACTCGCGGAGGGGGGAACTCTGAAAAACTGTTTTTT. Amino acid sequence: CSATRGGGNSEKLFF.